This paragraph covers one T cell receptor (beta chain) sequence. CDR3 size: 15 residues. Germline CDR1 is SGHKS and CDR2 is YYEKEE (reference sequence). With 3 bases removed from V and 4 bases from J, the gap between germline ends came to 16 bases. The sample belongs to a study of shared clonotypes between healthy human individuals. Method: immunoSEQ multiplex PCR; TCRdb's copy keeps in-frame clones and lacks some. The repertoire holds about 490,000 clones, with 70% to 85% as singletons. The sequence derives from a woman aged 40 to 50 in good health. Some clones in this sample may be carry-over from other donors' samples. The material sequenced was PBMCs. This chain joins TRBV5-5 and TRBJ1-2; perhaps TRBD1 as D (5 bases). The CDR3 sequence is CASSSGGGEAYGYTF. The CDR3 DNA reads as TGTGCCAGCAGCTCGGGGGGAGGAGAGGCCTATGGCTACACCTTC.